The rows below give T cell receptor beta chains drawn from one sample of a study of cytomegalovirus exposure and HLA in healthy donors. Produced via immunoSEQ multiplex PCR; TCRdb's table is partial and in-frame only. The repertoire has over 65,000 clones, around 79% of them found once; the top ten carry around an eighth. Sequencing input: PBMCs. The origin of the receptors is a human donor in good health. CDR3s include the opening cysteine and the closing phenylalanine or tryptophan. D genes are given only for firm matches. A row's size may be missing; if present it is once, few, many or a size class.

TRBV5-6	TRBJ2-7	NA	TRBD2	CASSRRGAPPYEQYF	TGTGCCAGCAGCCGGCGGGGGGCCCCTCCCTACGAGCAGTACTTC
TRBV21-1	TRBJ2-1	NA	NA	CASSMRGAPYNEQFF	TGTGCCAGCAGCATGCGGGGGGCCCCCTACAATGAGCAGTTCTTC
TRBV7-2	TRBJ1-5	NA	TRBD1	CASRQGTGNQPQHF	TGTGCCAGCAGACAAGGGACAGGCAATCAGCCCCAGCATTTT
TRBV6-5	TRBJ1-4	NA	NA	CASSYSPLGEKLFF	TGTGCCAGCAGTTACAGTCCACTAGGGGAAAAACTGTTTTTT
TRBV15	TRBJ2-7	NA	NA	CATRGGGGYEQYF	TGTGCCACCAGGGGGGGCGGGGGTTACGAGCAGTACTTC
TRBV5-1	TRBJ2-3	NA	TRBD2	CASSQEAGGPGDTQYF	TGCGCCAGCAGCCAGGAGGCGGGGGGGCCGGGAGATACGCAGTATTTT
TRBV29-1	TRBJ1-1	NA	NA	CSVPTPVNTEAFF	TGCAGCGTTCCGACACCGGTGAACACTGAAGCTTTCTTT
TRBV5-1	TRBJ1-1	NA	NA	CASSFGGGARNTEAFF	TGCGCCAGCAGCTTCGGGGGAGGGGCGCGAAACACTGAAGCTTTCTTT
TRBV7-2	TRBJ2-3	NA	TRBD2	CASSPRLAGGRDTQYF	TGTGCCAGCAGCCCCCGACTAGCGGGGGGGCGAGATACGCAGTATTTT
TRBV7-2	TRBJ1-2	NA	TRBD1	CASSPRDSFYGYTF	TGTGCCAGCAGCCCTAGGGACAGCTTCTATGGCTACACCTTC
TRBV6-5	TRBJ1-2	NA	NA	CASFGPGANNYGYTF	TGTGCCAGCTTCGGTCCAGGGGCGAATAACTATGGCTACACCTTC
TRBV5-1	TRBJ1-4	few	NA	CASSEGGRANEKLFF	TGCGCCAGCAGTGAAGGGGGTCGAGCTAATGAAAAACTGTTTTTT
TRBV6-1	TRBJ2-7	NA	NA	CASSEIHDSTYEQYF	TGTGCCAGCAGTGAGATCCACGACAGTACCTACGAGCAGTACTTC
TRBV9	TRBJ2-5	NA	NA	CASSDGQRNQETQYF	TGTGCCAGCAGCGACGGACAGCGTAACCAAGAGACCCAGTACTTC
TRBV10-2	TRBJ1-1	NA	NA	CASSERAGSREAFF	TGCGCCAGCAGTGAGAGGGCGGGTTCAAGGGAAGCTTTCTTT
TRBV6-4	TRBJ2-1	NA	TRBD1	CASSVQGDNYNEQFF	TGTGCCAGCAGTGTTCAGGGGGACAACTACAATGAGCAGTTCTTC
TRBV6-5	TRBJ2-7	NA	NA	CASRATASSYEQYF	TGTGCCAGCAGGGCCACAGCCTCCTCCTACGAGCAGTACTTC
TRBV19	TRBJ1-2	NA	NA	CASSTSWGLLYYGYTF	TGTGCCAGTAGCACCTCTTGGGGGCTGCTATACTATGGCTACACCTTC
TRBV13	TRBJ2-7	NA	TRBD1	CASSGRGTGVVEQYF	TGTGCCAGCAGCGGCCGCGGGACAGGGGTAGTGGAGCAGTACTTC
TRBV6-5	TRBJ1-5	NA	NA	CASSYGGVNQPQHF	TGTGCCAGCAGCTACGGAGGGGTCAATCAGCCCCAGCATTTT
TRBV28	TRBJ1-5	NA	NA	CASSSNGDQPQHF	TGTGCCAGCAGTTCCAACGGGGATCAGCCCCAGCATTTT
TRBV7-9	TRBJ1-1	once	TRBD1	CASILTGANTEAFF	TGTGCCAGCATCCTCACAGGGGCCAACACTGAAGCTTTCTTT
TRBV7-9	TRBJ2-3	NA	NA	CASSPPLGGGGPQKGTQYF	TGTGCCAGCAGCCCGCCTCTAGGGGGCGGGGGGCCCCAGAAGGGTACGCAGTATTTT
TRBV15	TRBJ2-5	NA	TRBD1	CATSRDSAGGETQYF	TGTGCCACCAGCAGAGATTCGGCAGGGGGAGAGACCCAGTACTTC
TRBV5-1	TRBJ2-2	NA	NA	CASSLGATVPNTGELFF	TGCGCCAGCAGCTTGGGAGCGACAGTCCCGAACACCGGGGAGCTGTTTTTT
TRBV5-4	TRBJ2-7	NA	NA	CASSLQGYSYEQYF	TGTGCCAGCAGCCTCCAGGGCTATAGTTACGAGCAGTACTTC
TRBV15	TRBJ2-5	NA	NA	CATSRGYEETQYF	TGTGCCACCAGCAGAGGGTATGAGGAGACCCAGTACTTC
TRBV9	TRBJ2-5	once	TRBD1	CASSVAGDRGSETQYF	TGTGCCAGCAGCGTAGCGGGTGACAGGGGTTCGGAGACCCAGTACTTC
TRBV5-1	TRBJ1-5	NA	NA	CASSLVSGYNQPQHF	TGCGCCAGCAGCTTGGTATCAGGCTACAATCAGCCCCAGCATTTT
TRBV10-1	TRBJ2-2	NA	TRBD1	CAIGHRDRGPGELFF	TGCGCCATTGGACACCGGGACAGGGGACCCGGGGAGCTGTTTTTT
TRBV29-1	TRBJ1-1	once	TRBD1	CSVVFWTGGRQNTEAFF	TGCAGCGTTGTCTTCTGGACAGGGGGCCGACAGAACACTGAAGCTTTCTTT
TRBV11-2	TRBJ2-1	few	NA	CASSFPAGNEQFF	TGTGCCAGCAGCTTTCCAGCGGGCAATGAGCAGTTCTTC
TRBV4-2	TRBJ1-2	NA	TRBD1	CASSQDRGQVAGYTF	TGTGCCAGCAGCCAAGATCGGGGACAGGTTGCTGGCTACACCTTC
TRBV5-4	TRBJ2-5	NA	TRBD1	CASSFSTGGEETQYF	TGTGCCAGCAGCTTCTCAACAGGGGGCGAAGAGACCCAGTACTTC
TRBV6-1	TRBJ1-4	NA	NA	CASSASLLQRQAPNEKLFF	TGTGCCAGCAGTGCGTCTCTGCTCCAAAGACAGGCCCCGAATGAAAAACTGTTTTTT
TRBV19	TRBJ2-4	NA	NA	CASSTGFLDIQYF	TGTGCCAGTAGTACAGGGTTTTTAGACATTCAGTACTTC
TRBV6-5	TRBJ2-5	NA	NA	CASRPTRTARETQYF	TGTGCCAGCAGGCCTACTAGAACGGCACGAGAGACCCAGTACTTC
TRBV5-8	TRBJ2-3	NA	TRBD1	CASSTGTGVRTDTQYF	TGTGCCAGCAGCACCGGGACAGGGGTCCGCACAGATACGCAGTATTTT
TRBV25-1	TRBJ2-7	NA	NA	CASSDRGAAYEQYF	TGTGCCAGCAGTGATAGGGGCGCCGCCTACGAGCAGTACTTC
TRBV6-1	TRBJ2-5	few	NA	CASSGDSPPETQYF	TGTGCCAGCAGTGGGGACTCCCCGCCAGAGACCCAGTACTTC
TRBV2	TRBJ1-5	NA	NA	CASRADSGGRQPQHF	TGTGCCAGCAGGGCCGACAGTGGGGGGAGGCAGCCCCAGCATTTT
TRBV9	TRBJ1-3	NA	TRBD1	CASSYGQGAGNTIYF	TGTGCCAGCAGCTATGGACAGGGAGCTGGAAACACCATATATTTT
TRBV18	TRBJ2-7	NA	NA	CASRAGAGATYEQYF	TGTGCCAGCCGGGCGGGGGCAGGGGCTACCTACGAGCAGTACTTC
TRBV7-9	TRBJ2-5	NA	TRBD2	CASSLAPGGLQETQYF	TGTGCCAGCAGCTTAGCTCCGGGGGGGTTACAAGAGACCCAGTACTTC
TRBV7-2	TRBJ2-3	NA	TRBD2	CASSSWDYLTDTQYF	TGTGCCAGCAGCTCATGGGACTATCTCACAGATACGCAGTATTTT